This TCR beta chain was recovered during a study of CD8 T cells in Susac syndrome. The CDR3 is made up of 15 amino acids. Germline loops: CDR1 MGHRA, CDR2 YSYEKL. Trimming stripped 6 bases from V and 5 bases from J, with 16 bases between. The patients who served as multiple sclerosis controls were treatment-naive and had stable or active relapsing-remitting disease that fulfilled the revised McDonald criteria. TEMRA cells were FACS-enriched, with CD8+ and CD4+ T cells isolated negatively. Random hexamers primed reverse transcription of about 0.5 to 1 ug RNA. The method of amplification for TCR beta CDR3 was immunoSEQ multiplex PCR, covering 54 Vbeta and 13 Jbeta. TCRdb redid the calling of the immunoSEQ multiplex PCR reads with MiXCR, one entry per CDR3 protein. The profile shows about 290,000 distinct CDR3 sequences, 70% to 90% of them singletons.

This TCR came from a human donor with multiple sclerosis. V usage is TRBV4-1 and J usage is TRBJ2-2; D uncertain. The specimen was CD8+ T cells from PBMCs. The CDR3 loop reads CASSLINTRTGELFF. The DNA of the CDR3 is TGCGCCAGCAGTCTAATTAATACTCGTACCGGGGAGCTGTTTTTT.